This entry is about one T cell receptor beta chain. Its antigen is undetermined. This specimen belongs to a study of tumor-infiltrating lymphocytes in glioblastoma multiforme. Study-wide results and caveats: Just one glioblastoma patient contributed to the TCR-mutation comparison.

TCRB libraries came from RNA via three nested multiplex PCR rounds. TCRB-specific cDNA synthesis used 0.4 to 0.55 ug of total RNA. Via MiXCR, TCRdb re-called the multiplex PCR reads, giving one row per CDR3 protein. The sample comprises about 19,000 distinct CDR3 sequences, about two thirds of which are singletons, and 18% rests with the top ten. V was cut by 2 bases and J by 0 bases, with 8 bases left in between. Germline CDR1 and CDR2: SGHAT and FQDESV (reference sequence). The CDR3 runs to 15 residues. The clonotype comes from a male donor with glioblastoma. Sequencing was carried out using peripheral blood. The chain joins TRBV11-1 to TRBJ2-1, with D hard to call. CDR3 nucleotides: TGTGCCAGCAGCTTATCCCCCGACTCCTACAATGAGCAGTTCTTC. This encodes CASSLSPDSYNEQFF.